A single T cell receptor (beta chain) is shown here with its context. Its target is unknown. This sample is drawn from a study of cytomegalovirus exposure and HLA in healthy donors. The PCR contained 60 Vbeta and 13 Jbeta primers. Libraries were prepared by immunoSEQ multiplex PCR; TCRdb keeps only in-frame clonotypes and omits some of them. This table holds under 250,000 clones, approximately 80% found once. Study results and limitations: The authors listed around 150 TCR beta chains as cytomegalovirus-associated. Researchers reported that a few CMV-associated chains were confirmed in vitro as CMV antigen-specific. Reported results showed that the classifier diagnosed cytomegalovirus status with high specificity and sensitivity. CMV serostatus was the sole immune exposure data available.

With 3 bases removed from V and 5 bases from J, the gap between germline ends came to 7 bases. The CDR3 contains 12 residues. From germline, CDR1 is LNHDA and CDR2 SQIVND (reference sequence). The TCR sequence derives from a male donor in good health and CMV-seronegative. Sequenced sample: PBMCs. V usage is TRBV19 and J usage is TRBJ1-1; D not resolved. CDR3 bases: TGTGCCAGTAGTATTGGCAGGACTGAAGCTTTCTTT. Protein product: CASSIGRTEAFF.